This record concerns one TCR beta chain sequence. Libraries were made from TCR beta cDNA, and they carried unique molecular identifiers. TCRdb itself ran the PCR reads through MiXCR, one entry per CDR3 protein. The sample consists of about 460,000 distinct CDR3 sequences, roughly 45% of them appearing once. The data stem from a study of post-analysis software for immune sequencing data. Study-level background: Recorded disease courses covered relapsing-remitting, secondary progressive and progressive-relapsing multiple sclerosis. Some patients had no subtype annotation.

What was sequenced was blood. The clonotype comes from a girl aged 5 to 17 with multiple sclerosis.

The chain's CDR3 is CSVGAGIAYTQYF. CDR3 DNA sequence: TGCAGCGTTGGGGCTGGAATTGCGTATACGCAGTATTTT. The chain recombines TRBV29-1 with TRBJ2-3; no definite D call. There are 13 residues in the CDR3. The V end lost 4 bases, the J end lost 7 bases, and 15 bases lay between the germline ends. Germline loops: CDR1 SQVTM, CDR2 ANQGSEA.